Presented here are 20 T cell receptor beta chains from one specimen sequenced in a study of blood T cell repertoires in COVID-19. The method was immunoSEQ multiplex PCR; TCRdb's version includes in-frame clones alone and lacks a portion of them. The sample has 250,000 to 300,000 clones, more than 70% seen once; the top ten hold around 11%. The source material was peripheral blood. The receptor source for this set is a woman in her 30s with COVID-19, enrolled during active disease.

This chain links TRBV23-1 with TRBJ2-3, with D tentatively TRBD1 (6 bases). TRBV23-1 belongs to the ORF category, with a function that is uncertain. The CDR3 runs 17 residues. V was shortened by 1 base and J by 0 bases, with 14 bases between the two germline ends. CDR3 DNA sequence: TGCGCCAGCAGTCAATTCGAGGGCAGGGGAAGCACAGATACGCAGTATTTT. Its protein is CASSQFEGRGSTDTQYF.

This chain uses TRBV12-3 or TRBV12-4 with TRBJ2-5; D unresolved. With 2 bases removed from V and 5 bases from J, the gap between germline ends came to 3 bases. There are 11 residues in the CDR3. The CDR3 loop is CASSLTETQYF. The CDR3 nucleotides read TGTGCCAGCAGTTTAACTGAGACCCAGTACTTC.

This clone was detected once. This chain links TRBV18 with TRBJ2-1; 9 positions match TRBD1. J was trimmed by 4 bases and V by 5 bases; bases with no gene match: 6. Germline CDR1 and CDR2: KGHSH and LQKENI. There are 15 residues in the CDR3. The CDR3 sequence: CASSYAGQGYNEQFF. CDR3 sequence (DNA): TGTGCCAGCTCATATGCGGGACAGGGATACAATGAGCAGTTCTTC. Filled out from reference TRBV18 and TRBJ2-1, the complete variable domain reads NAGVMQNPRHLVRRRGQEARLRCSPMKGHSHVYWYRQLPEEGLKFMVYLQKENIIDESGMPKERFSAEFPKEGPSILRIQQVVRGDSAAYFCASSYAGQGYNEQFFGPGTRLTVL.

V usage is TRBV19 and J usage is TRBJ1-3, with unresolved D. Trimming shortened V by 3 bases and J by 2 bases, and 11 bases separated the two germline ends. Germline-derived CDR1 and CDR2 are LNHDA and SQIVND (reference sequence). This CDR3 contains 15 residues. CDR3 region: CASSMGSSTGNTIYF. In DNA form, the CDR3 reads TGTGCCAGTAGTATGGGGAGTTCTACTGGAAACACCATATATTTT.

The chain links TRBV19 to TRBJ2-2; tentative D call: TRBD2 (6 bases). Germline assignment: CDR1 LNHDA and CDR2 SQIVND (reference sequence). The V end was cut by 7 bases, the J end by 2 bases, with 26 bases between. The CDR3 has 19 residues. This CDR3 reads CASIFGGSGNPDNTGELFF. CDR3 nucleotides: TGTGCCAGTATCTTCGGGGGTAGCGGTAACCCGGATAACACCGGGGAGCTGTTTTTT.

This chain uses TRBV10-1 with TRBJ2-3, with TRBD2 matching 7 bases. Germline V gene sequence: CDR1 WNHNN, CDR2 SYGVQD (reference sequence). There are 17 residues in the CDR3. The V gene end was trimmed by 2 bases and the J gene end by 3 bases; junction bases not matched to a gene: 11. The CDR3 DNA reads as TGCGCCAGCAGTGAGCGCCTCGGGGCGGGAGTAACAGATACGCAGTATTTT. Translation gives CASSERLGAGVTDTQYF.

The rearrangement links TRBV10-3 to TRBJ2-3; possibly TRBD2 for D (5 bases). V dropped 5 bases and J dropped 6 bases, with 12 bases sitting between them. Germline-derived CDR1 and CDR2 are ENHRY and SYGVKD. This CDR3 spans 13 amino acids. In DNA form, the CDR3 reads TGTGCCATCAGTCCGGGATCGGAGGATACGCAGTATTTT. This sequence encodes CAISPGSEDTQYF.

This clone was seen just once. The rearrangement uses TRBV5-4 and TRBJ2-1; D is perhaps TRBD2 (5 bases). This CDR3 has 15 residues. Between the trimmed V and J ends, which lost 6 bases and 7 bases, there was a span of 20 bases. Germline V gene data show CDR1 as SGHNT and CDR2 as YYREEE (reference sequence). The CDR3 bases are TGTGCCAGCATCCTTTCGGGAATTCTTGGGAATGAGCAGTTCTTC. This sequence encodes CASILSGILGNEQFF.

This clone turned up a few times. This chain links TRBV5-6 with TRBJ1-6; no definite D call. The CDR3 runs 13 residues. CDR1 and CDR2 (germline): SGHDT, YYEEEE. V was trimmed by 7 bases and J by 14 bases, leaving 19 bases between them. DNA for the CDR3: TGTGCCAGCTCGACCCGGGGAGTAGTGTCCCTCCACTTT. It translates to CASSTRGVVSLHF.

The chain employs TRBV19 and TRBJ2-1, with 11 bases that match TRBD2. The CDR3 loop spans 17 amino acids. Looked up from germline, CDR1 is LNHDA and CDR2 is SQIVND (reference sequence). V was clipped by 3 bases and J by 9 bases; unmatched bases: 13. CDR3 region: CASSIVSGRVGAVEQFF. The CDR3 nucleotides read TGTGCCAGTAGTATCGTTAGCGGGAGGGTTGGCGCAGTTGAGCAGTTCTTC.

The V gene is TRBV29-1, the J gene TRBJ2-5, with D tentatively TRBD2 (5 bases). Germline V CDR1 and CDR2: SQVTM, ANQGSEA. The ends were cut back, 2 bases at V and 4 bases at J, with 8 bases in the middle. The CDR3 loop spans 12 amino acids. CDR3 sequence reads: CSVERGAETQYF. Written as DNA, the CDR3 is TGCAGCGTTGAACGGGGTGCAGAGACCCAGTACTTC. The entire variable domain, with the rest obtained from reference TRBV29-1 and TRBJ2-5, is as follows: SAVISQKPSRDICQRGTSLTIQCQVDSQVTMMFWYRQQPGQSLTLIATANQGSEATYESGFVIDKFPISRPNLTFSTLTVSNMSPEDSSIYLCSVERGAETQYFGPGTRLLVL.

This clone is a singleton in its sample. V usage is TRBV4-1 and J usage is TRBJ2-7; D is possibly TRBD1 (6 bases). Per the germline V gene, CDR1 is MGHRA and CDR2 is YSYEKL. With 4 bases removed from V and 4 bases from J, the gap between germline ends came to 11 bases. This CDR3 spans 13 amino acids. CDR3 sequence (DNA): TGCGCCAGCAGCCTTGGACAGAATTACGAGCAGTACTTC. Its translation: CASSLGQNYEQYF.

The rearrangement uses TRBV5-5 and TRBJ1-5, with TRBD1 matching over 9 bases. Looked up from germline, CDR1 is SGHKS and CDR2 is YYEKEE (reference sequence). Trimming cost V 5 bases and J 6 bases; bases outside gene matches: 6. This CDR3 has 14 residues. This CDR3 is CASSPDRGGQPQHF. The CDR3 bases are TGTGCCAGCAGTCCGGACAGGGGTGGTCAGCCCCAGCATTTT.

This clone is a singleton in its sample. V usage is TRBV5-1 and J usage is TRBJ2-3; weak D call: TRBD2 (6 bases). The CDR3 loop spans 15 amino acids. The germline V and J ends were trimmed by 4 bases and 4 bases, with 16 bases remaining between them. Germline V lookup: CDR1 SGHRS, CDR2 YFSETQ. The CDR3 region is CASSLRDPGADTQYF. The DNA for the CDR3 is TGCGCCAGCAGCCTGAGGGACCCGGGGGCAGATACGCAGTATTTT.

This rearrangement joins TRBV9 to TRBJ2-7; D might be TRBD2 (6 bases). CDR3 length: 16 amino acids. Deletions cut 0 bases from V and 6 bases from J, with 19 bases between. Looked up from germline, CDR1 is SGDLS and CDR2 is YYNGEE. As DNA, the CDR3 is TGTGCCAGCAGCGTAGCTTTCGGACTACCCTTGGGCGAGCAGTACTTC. Translated: CASSVAFGLPLGEQYF.

This chain joins TRBV7-9 and TRBJ1-1; D gene unclear. The CDR3 loop spans 13 amino acids. Per germline, CDR1 SEHNR and CDR2 FQNEAQ (reference sequence). V lost 4 bases and J lost 7, with 13 bases in between. The CDR3 spells CASSYPVQNEAFF. In DNA, the CDR3 is TGTGCCAGCAGCTACCCCGTACAAAATGAAGCTTTCTTT. Drawing the rest from reference TRBV7-9 and TRBJ1-1, the complete variable domain is DTGVSQNPRHKITKRGQNVTFRCDPISEHNRLYWYRQTLGQGPEFLTYFQNEAQLEKSRLLSDRFSAERPKGSFSTLEIQRTEQGDSAMYLCASSYPVQNEAFFGQGTRLTVV.

V is TRBV2 and J is TRBJ2-7; D is undetermined. The V and J ends lost 2 bases and 3 bases respectively, with 2 bases between them. Per the germline V gene, CDR1 is SNHLY and CDR2 is FYNNEI. The CDR3 consists of 11 residues. As DNA, the CDR3 is TGTGCCAGCAGTGAACTCTACGAGCAGTACTTC. It yields the protein CASSELYEQYF.

On this clone: Sequence at one end of the junction differs from germline and may be a read error. V is TRBV9 and J is TRBJ1-2; 7 positions agree with TRBD1. Germline lookup yields CDR1 SGDLS and CDR2 YYNGEE. The CDR3 sequence is 15 residues long. The CDR3 spells CASTVGQVSNYGYTF. The CDR3 DNA reads TGTGCCAGCACCGTAGGACAGGTATCTAACTATGGCTACACCTTC.

The V call is TRBV6-1, the J call TRBJ1-1; D may be TRBD1 (6 bases). V lost 3 bases to trimming and J lost 8 bases, with 13 bases between them. CDR1 and CDR2 (germline): MNHNS, SASEGT. There are 13 residues in the CDR3. CDR3 bases: TGTGCCAGCAGTGATCGCGGACAGTTAGAAGCTTTCTTT. Residues: CASSDRGQLEAFF.

The V gene is TRBV6-5, the J gene TRBJ1-1; D call uncertain. Germline lookup yields CDR1 MNHEY and CDR2 SVGAGI. The CDR3 loop spans 14 amino acids. Between the trimmed V and J ends, which lost 7 bases and 6 bases, there was a span of 18 bases. The CDR3 region has the DNA TGTGCCAGCACCTCAGACGTCGCCAGGCCTGAAGCTTTCTTT. Translated, it gives CASTSDVARPEAFF.